In its sample, the clone carrying this T cell receptor beta chain was seen many times. Antigen: not known. The sample belongs to a study of human T cells and chemical hapten exposure. Study information: Patients were given diphenylcyclopropenone on the scalp weekly across the roughly 25-week study. General study points: Significantly more large CDR3 similarity clusters were formed by expanded TCRs than by controls.

CDR1 SGHAT and CDR2 FQNNGV come from the germline V gene. Trimming removed 1 base at V and 4 bases at J, with 8 bases between. This CDR3 has 15 residues. Unique molecular identifiers were attached to individual cDNA molecules within the library. MiXCR, applied by TCRdb to the RACE reads, yields one record per CDR3 protein. The data show tens of thousands of distinct CDR3 sequences, about 8% seen once. Regarding time point: patch test 2, 6 weeks after DPC sensitization. Specified treatment: therapeutic diphenylcyclopropenone sensitization with weekly scalp DPC. Prior to application of each patch test, blood was drawn.

This receptor was taken from a woman in her fifties or sixties with alopecia areata. Some clones in this sample may be carry-over from other donors' samples. V and J are TRBV11-2 and TRBJ1-6; no clear D gene. The starting material was whole blood, obtained in connection with sensitization to the hapten diphenylcyclopropenone (DPC). The CDR3 reads CASSLVAVYNSPLHF. DNA of the CDR3: TGTGCCAGCAGCTTAGTGGCCGTATATAATTCACCCCTCCACTTT.